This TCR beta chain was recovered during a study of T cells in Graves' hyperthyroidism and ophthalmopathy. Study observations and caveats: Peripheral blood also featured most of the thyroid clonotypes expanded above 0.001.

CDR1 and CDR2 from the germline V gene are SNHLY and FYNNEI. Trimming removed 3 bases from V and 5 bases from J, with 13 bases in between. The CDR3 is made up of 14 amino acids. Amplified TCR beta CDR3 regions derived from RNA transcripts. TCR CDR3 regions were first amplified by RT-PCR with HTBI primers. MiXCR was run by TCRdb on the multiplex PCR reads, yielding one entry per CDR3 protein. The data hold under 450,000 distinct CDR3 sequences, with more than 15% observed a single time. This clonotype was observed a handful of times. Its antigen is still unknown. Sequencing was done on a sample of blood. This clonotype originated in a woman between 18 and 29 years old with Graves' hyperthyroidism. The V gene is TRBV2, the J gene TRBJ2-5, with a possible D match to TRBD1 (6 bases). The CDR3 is CASSDRGGVETQYF. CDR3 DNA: TGTGCCAGCAGTGACAGGGGCGGCGTGGAGACCCAGTACTTC. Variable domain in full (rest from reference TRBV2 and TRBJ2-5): EPEVTQTPSHQVTQMGQEVILRCVPISNHLYFYWYRQILGQKVEFLVSFYNNEISEKSEIFDDQFSVERPDGSNFTLKIRSTKLEDSAMYFCASSDRGGVETQYFGPGTRLLVL.